Reported below is one TCR beta chain. Its target is unknown. For the second PCR, which ran for about 6 to 12 cycles, a sample-barcoded 5' primer and a J-beta primer mix were used. Tagging of each cDNA molecule was performed by a template-switch adaptor with 12 random nucleotides. Each CDR3 protein is one row after TCRdb ran MiXCR on the 5' RACE reads. Found here are over 1,200,000 distinct CDR3 sequences, approximately 59% of them singletons; the top ten hold roughly 6.3%. Every participating donor contributed 9.5 to 10 milliliters of peripheral blood through a draw. Germline-derived CDR1 and CDR2 are MNHNY and SVGAGI (reference sequence). The CDR3 is 14 amino acids. V gave up 4 bases and J gave up 6 bases; unmatched junction bases: 4. This sample was included in a study of blood T cells in healthy people across ages. Study-wide background: In model experiments, template switching was able to capture about one barcoded beta molecule for every two T cells that were present.

Study-level findings and limits: With age, beta diversity per million T cells declined roughly linearly, significantly by 35 to 40.

The sequence was collected from a man between 18 and 29 years old in good health. Sequenced input: blood. The chain uses TRBV6-6 and TRBJ2-2, with TRBD1 matching over 8 bases. In DNA, the CDR3 is TGTGCCAGCAGTTGGACAGGGTCCTCCGGGGAGCTGTTTTTT. It specifies CASSWTGSSGELFF.